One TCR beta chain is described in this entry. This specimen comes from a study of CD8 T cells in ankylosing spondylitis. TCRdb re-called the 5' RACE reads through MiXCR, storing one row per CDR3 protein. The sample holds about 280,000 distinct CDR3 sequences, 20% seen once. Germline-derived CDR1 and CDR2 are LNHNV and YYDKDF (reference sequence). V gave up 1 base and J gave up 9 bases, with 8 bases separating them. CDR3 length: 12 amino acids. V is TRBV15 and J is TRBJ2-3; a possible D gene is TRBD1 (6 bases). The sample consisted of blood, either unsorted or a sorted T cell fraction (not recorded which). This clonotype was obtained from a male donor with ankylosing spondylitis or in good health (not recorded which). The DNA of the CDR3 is TGTGCCACCAGCAGAGGAGGGGGAACGCAGTATTTT. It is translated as CATSRGGGTQYF.